This T cell receptor beta chain was retrieved from a study of T cell responses to AZD1222 COVID-19 vaccine. Using immunoSEQ multiplex PCR, the repertoire was profiled, and TCRdb retains in-frame clones only, with some absent. The sample yields about 60,000 clones, roughly 89% seen once. Broader study findings: Scientists sampled the repertoires only once the peak T cell response had passed. When two AZD1222 doses had been given, Spike-specific TCR breadth and depth rose. White British people made up most donors, females outnumbered males, and clonal diversity was possibly underestimated.

The germline V gene has CDR1 KGHSH and CDR2 LQKENI. V lost 2 bases and J lost 3, with 8 bases in between. CDR3 length: 14 residues. As concerns this clone: Antigen: not known.

The J gene is TRBJ1-5, the V gene TRBV18; TRBD1 might be the D (5 bases). The receptor was isolated from an adult in good health. The specimen was peripheral blood, collected on day 0 of AZD1222 vaccination. CDR3 residues: CASSPGAVNQPQHF. The CDR3 DNA follows: TGTGCCAGCTCACCAGGGGCAGTCAATCAGCCCCAGCATTTT.